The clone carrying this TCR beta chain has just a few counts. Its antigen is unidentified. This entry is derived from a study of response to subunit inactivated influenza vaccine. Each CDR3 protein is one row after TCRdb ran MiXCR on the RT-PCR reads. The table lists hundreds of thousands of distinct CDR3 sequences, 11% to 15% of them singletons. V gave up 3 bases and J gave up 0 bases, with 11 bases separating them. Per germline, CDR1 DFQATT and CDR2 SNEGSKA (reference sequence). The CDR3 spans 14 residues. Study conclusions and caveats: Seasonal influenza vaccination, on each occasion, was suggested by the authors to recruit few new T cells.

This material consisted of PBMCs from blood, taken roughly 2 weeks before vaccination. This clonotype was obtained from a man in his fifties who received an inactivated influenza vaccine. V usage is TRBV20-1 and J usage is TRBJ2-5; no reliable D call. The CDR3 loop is CSASSWVNQETQYF. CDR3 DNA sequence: TGCAGTGCTAGCTCCTGGGTTAACCAAGAGACCCAGTACTTC.